This T cell receptor beta chain came from a study of OX40 agonist ivuxolimab in advanced cancers. Study context: The treatment was a fully human IgG2 OX40 agonist, ivuxolimab. Having had anti-PD-1, anti-PD-L1 or anti-CTLA-4 therapy before was allowed, and over 35% had some. Six ivuxolimab dose levels, 0.01 to 10 mg/kg, were given intravenously every 2 weeks. Notes on the study in general: Averaging showed that CD8+ T cells had more expanded clones than CD4+ did.

V trimming: 4 bases; J trimming: 7 bases; junction bases outside the gene matches: 7. Looked up from germline, CDR1 is MGHRA and CDR2 is YSYEKL. The CDR3 is 15 residues long. Method: immunoSEQ multiplex PCR; TCRdb's copy keeps in-frame clones and lacks some. The sample records approximately 98,000 clones, 75% to 95% being singletons. As concerns this clone: As yet, its antigen is unknown.

The chain has TRBV4-1 and TRBJ1-5; 10 bases fit TRBD1. Sequences were derived from CD4+ or CD8+ T cells sorted from blood, sampled in a trial of the OX40 agonist ivuxolimab. The TCR comes from an adult with an advanced solid tumor such as melanoma, head and neck, liver or kidney cancer. The CDR3 nucleotides are TGCGCCAGCAGCCCCGGGACAGGGGTGGTCCAGCCCCAGCATTTT. Encoded protein: CASSPGTGVVQPQHF.